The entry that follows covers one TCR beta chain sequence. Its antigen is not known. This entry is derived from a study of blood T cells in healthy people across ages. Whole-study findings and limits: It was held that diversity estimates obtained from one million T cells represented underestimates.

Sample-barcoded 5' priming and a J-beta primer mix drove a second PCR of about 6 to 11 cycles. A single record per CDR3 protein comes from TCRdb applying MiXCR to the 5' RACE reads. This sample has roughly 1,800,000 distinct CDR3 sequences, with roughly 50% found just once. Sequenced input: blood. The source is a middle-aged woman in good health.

Here the CDR3 reads CASSGGRGYQPQHF. DNA for the CDR3: TGTGCCAGCAGTGGAGGCAGGGGCTATCAGCCCCAGCATTTT. This chain uses TRBV2 with TRBJ1-5; TRBD1 might be the D (6 bases). Trimming removed 4 bases from V and 5 bases from J, with 12 bases in between. Germline-derived CDR1 and CDR2 are SNHLY and FYNNEI. The CDR3 extends over 14 amino acids.